The TCR beta chain described here comes from a study of Ad26.COV2.S vaccination and SARS-CoV-2 variants. Study context: A COV1001 Ad26.COV2.S trial-arm participant provided the sample. Study-wide results and limits: The authors reported substantial breadth in spike-specific CD8+ and CD4+ T cell responses after vaccination. Vaccinees showed greater spike-specific TCR breadth than placebo recipients.

Sample treatment: some 20 received Ad26.COV2.S at low or high dose, single or two shots; about 5 received placebo; per-sample allocation not given. Vaccine and placebo recipients were sampled on day 63 after the first injection. Vaccination employed an Ad26 vector expressing the Wuhan-strain SARS-CoV-2 spike. A word on this clone: The antigen is undetermined.

Deletions cut 4 bases from V and 8 bases from J, with 15 bases between. The CDR3 is 13 residues long. Germline-derived CDR1 and CDR2 are SGHNT and YYREEE (reference sequence). Repertoires were generated with immunoSEQ multiplex PCR, while TCRdb's copy carries only in-frame clones and drops some. This table holds about 400,000 clones, approximately 91% found once. The chain uses TRBV5-4 and TRBJ1-1; D ambiguous. Sequences were derived from peripheral blood, sampled in a trial of Ad26.COV2.S vaccine versus placebo. The sequence was collected from a person between 18 and 60 years old who received the Ad26.COV2.S COVID-19 vaccine or a placebo. The CDR3 loop is CASSPPDKNEAFF. The CDR3 DNA sequence: TGTGCCAGCAGCCCGCCCGACAAGAACGAAGCTTTCTTT. Based on the CDR3 plus reference TRBV5-4 and TRBJ1-1, the full variable domain is ETGVTQSPTHLIKTRGQQVTLRCSSQSGHNTVSWYQQALGQGPQFIFQYYREEENGRGNFPPRFSGLQFPNYSSELNVNALELDDSALYLCASSPPDKNEAFFGQGTRLTVV.